This T cell receptor beta chain was recorded in a study of beta chain features in type 1 diabetes. Turning to the study itself: Cells sorted and examined across all samples totaled 85 million to 130 million. Notes on the study in general: Type 1 diabetes patients had TCRB CDR3s that were shorter (moderately but significantly so) in all four CD4+ subsets.

The sample holds a few counts of this clone. Its antigen is currently unknown. Trimming stripped 4 bases from V and 6 bases from J, with 13 bases between. There are 13 residues in the CDR3. The germline gives CDR1 SGHDN, CDR2 FVKESK. As every portion of the isolated RNA was reverse transcribed, the sequencing read expressed TCRB transcripts. The data were produced by immunoSEQ multiplex PCR, yet TCRdb's version contains in-frame clones alone and is incomplete. The data show under 450,000 clones, around 14% seen once. Sequenced sample: naive CD4+ T cells from blood. The receptor was isolated from a man between 25 and 39 years old in good health. V and J are TRBV14 and TRBJ2-7, with D unclear. CDR3 DNA sequence: TGTGCCAGCAGCCTCACAGTGCGCTCCGAGCAGTACTTC. It codes for CASSLTVRSEQYF.